This T cell receptor (beta chain) was captured in a study of blood T cell repertoires in COVID-19. Germline V gene data show CDR1 as LNHDA and CDR2 as SQIVND (reference sequence). CDR3 length equals 16 residues. Produced via immunoSEQ multiplex PCR; TCRdb's table is partial and in-frame only. The top ten hold about 4.5% of the sample, which has 40,000 to 50,000 clones, about 85% seen once. Details on this clone: A read error may produce the germline difference seen at one junction end.

The specimen sequenced was peripheral blood. The V call is TRBV19, the J call TRBJ1-6; D call uncertain. The TCR was taken from a man aged 55 to 70 with acute or convalescent COVID-19. CDR3 sequence reads: CASSTPRQVLNSPLHF. CDR3 DNA: TGTGCCAGCAGTACCCCGCGACAAGTCCTTAATTCACCCCTCCACTTT. The full variable domain, with the rest looked up from reference TRBV19 and TRBJ1-6, is DGGITQSPKYLFRKEGQNVTLSCEQNLNHDAMYWYRQDPGQGLRLIYYSQIVNDFQKGDIAEGYSVSREKKESFPLTVTSAQKNPTAFYLCASSTPRQVLNSPLHFGNGTRLTVT.